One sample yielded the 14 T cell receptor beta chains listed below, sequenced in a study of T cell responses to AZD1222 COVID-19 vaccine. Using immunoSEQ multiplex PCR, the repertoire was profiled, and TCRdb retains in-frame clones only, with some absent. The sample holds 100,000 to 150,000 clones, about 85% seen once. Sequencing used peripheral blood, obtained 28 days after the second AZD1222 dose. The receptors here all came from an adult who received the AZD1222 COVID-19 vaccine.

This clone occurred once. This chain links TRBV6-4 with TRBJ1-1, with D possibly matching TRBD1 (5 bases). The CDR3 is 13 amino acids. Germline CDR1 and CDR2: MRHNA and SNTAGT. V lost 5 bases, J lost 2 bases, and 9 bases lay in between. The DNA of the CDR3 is TGTGCCAGCAGTTCTCAGGGAAACACTGAAGCTTTCTTT. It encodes CASSSQGNTEAFF.

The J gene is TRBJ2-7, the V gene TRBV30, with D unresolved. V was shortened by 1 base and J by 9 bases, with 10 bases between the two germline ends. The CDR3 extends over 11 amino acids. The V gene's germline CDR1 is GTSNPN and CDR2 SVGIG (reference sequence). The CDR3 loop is CAWSANLGQYF. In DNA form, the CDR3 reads TGTGCCTGGAGTGCTAACTTAGGGCAGTACTTC.

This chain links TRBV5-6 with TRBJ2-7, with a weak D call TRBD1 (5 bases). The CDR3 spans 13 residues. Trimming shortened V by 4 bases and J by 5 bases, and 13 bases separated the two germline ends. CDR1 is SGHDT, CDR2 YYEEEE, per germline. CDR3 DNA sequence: TGTGCCAGCAGCCCCCAGTGGGGCGACGAGCAGTACTTC. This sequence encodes CASSPQWGDEQYF.

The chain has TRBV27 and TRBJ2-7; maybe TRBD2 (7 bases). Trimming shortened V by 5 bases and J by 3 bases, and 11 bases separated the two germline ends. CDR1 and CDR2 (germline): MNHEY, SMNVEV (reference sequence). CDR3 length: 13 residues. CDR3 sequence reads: CASSREDSYEQYF. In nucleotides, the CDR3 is TGTGCCAGCAGTCGGGAGGACAGCTACGAGCAGTACTTC.

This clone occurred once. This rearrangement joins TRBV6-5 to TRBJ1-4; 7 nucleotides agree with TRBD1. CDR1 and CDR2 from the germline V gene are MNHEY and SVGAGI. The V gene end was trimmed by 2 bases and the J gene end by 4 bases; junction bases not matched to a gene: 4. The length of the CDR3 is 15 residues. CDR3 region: CASSYRDRVNEKLFF. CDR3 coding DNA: TGTGCCAGCAGTTACCGAGACAGGGTTAATGAAAAACTGTTTTTT.

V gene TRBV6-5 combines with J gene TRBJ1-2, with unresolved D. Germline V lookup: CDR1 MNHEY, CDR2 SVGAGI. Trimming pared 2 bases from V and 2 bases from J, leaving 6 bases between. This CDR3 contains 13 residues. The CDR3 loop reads CASSYDSNYGYTF. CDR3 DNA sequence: TGTGCCAGCAGTTACGATTCAAACTATGGCTACACCTTC.

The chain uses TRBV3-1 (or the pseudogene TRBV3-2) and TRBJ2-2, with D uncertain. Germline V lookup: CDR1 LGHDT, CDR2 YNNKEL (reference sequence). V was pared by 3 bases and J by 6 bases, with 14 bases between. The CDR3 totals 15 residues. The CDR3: CASSHVRMWSGELFF. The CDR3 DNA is TGTGCCAGCAGCCACGTCCGTATGTGGTCCGGGGAGCTGTTTTTT.

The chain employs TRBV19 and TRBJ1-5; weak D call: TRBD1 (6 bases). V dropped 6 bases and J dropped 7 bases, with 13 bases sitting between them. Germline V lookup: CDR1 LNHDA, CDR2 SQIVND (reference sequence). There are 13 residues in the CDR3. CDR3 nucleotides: TGTGCCAGTAGACTCGGGGGCAGCCAGCCCCAGCATTTT. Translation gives CASRLGGSQPQHF.

CDR3 region: CASSPPGVSRLYEQYF. CDR3 in DNA: TGTGCCAGCTCACCACCTGGGGTATCGAGGCTCTACGAGCAGTACTTC. The rearrangement uses TRBV18 and TRBJ2-7; D gene uncertain. The CDR3 runs 16 residues. Trimming stripped 0 bases from V and 3 bases from J, with 15 bases between. CDR1 and CDR2 (germline): KGHSH, LQKENI. Full variable domain (outside the CDR3, taken from reference TRBV18 and TRBJ2-7): NAGVMQNPRHLVRRRGQEARLRCSPMKGHSHVYWYRQLPEEGLKFMVYLQKENIIDESGMPKERFSAEFPKEGPSILRIQQVVRGDSAAYFCASSPPGVSRLYEQYFGPGTRLTVT.

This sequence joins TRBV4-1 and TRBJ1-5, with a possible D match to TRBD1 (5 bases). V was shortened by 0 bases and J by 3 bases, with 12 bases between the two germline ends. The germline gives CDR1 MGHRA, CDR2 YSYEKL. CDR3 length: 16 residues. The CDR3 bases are TGCGCCAGCAGCCAAGAATCGGGGGGGAACAATCAGCCCCAGCATTTT. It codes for CASSQESGGNNQPQHF.

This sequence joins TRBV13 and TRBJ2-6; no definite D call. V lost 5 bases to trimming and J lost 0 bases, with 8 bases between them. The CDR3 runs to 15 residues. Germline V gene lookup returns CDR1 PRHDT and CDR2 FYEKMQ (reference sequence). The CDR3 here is CASSAHGSGANVLTF. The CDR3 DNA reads TGTGCCAGCAGCGCCCACGGCTCTGGGGCCAACGTCCTGACTTTC.

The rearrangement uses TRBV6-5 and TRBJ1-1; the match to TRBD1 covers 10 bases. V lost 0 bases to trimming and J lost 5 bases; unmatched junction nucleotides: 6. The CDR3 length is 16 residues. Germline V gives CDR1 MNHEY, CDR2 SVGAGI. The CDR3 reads CASSYSGQGGWTEAFF. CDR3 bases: TGTGCCAGCAGTTACTCCGGACAGGGGGGTTGGACTGAAGCTTTCTTT.

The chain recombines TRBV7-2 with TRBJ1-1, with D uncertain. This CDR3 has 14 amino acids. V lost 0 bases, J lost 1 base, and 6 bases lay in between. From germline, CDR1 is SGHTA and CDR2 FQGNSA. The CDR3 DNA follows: TGTGCCAGCAGCTTAGCGGGCGCGAACACTGAAGCTTTCTTT. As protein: CASSLAGANTEAFF. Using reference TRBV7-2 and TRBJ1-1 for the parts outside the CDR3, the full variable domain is GAGVSQSPSNKVTEKGKDVELRCDPISGHTALYWYRQSLGQGLEFLIYFQGNSAPDKSGLPSDRFSAERTGGSVSTLTIQRTQQEDSAVYLCASSLAGANTEAFFGQGTRLTVV.

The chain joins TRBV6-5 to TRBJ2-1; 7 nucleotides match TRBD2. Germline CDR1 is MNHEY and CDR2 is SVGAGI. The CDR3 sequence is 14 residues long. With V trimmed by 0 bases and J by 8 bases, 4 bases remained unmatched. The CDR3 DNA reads TGTGCCAGCAGTTACTCCGAGGGAGGGCATGAGCAGTTCTTC. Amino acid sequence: CASSYSEGGHEQFF.